The 14 T cell receptor beta chains presented below share a single source sample, sequenced in a study of beta chain features in type 1 diabetes. Reverse transcribing all isolated RNA meant expressed TCRB transcripts were sequenced. Measured with immunoSEQ multiplex PCR; TCRdb has only the in-frame clones, and not every one. Among roughly 370,000 clones listed, over 11% were seen once. Sequencing was done on a sample of naive CD4+ T cells from blood. The receptors stem from a man aged 30 to 39 in good health.

J is TRBJ1-1 and V is TRBV13; D not resolved. From germline, CDR1 is PRHDT and CDR2 FYEKMQ (reference sequence). The CDR3 is 13 amino acids. Trimming took off 4 bases at V and 11 bases at J, with 17 bases between the two ends. The DNA for the CDR3 is TGTGCCAGCAGCTCCCGTATAGCCCTGGAGGCTTTCTTT. Translation gives CASSSRIALEAFF. Full variable domain (remainder filled in from reference TRBV13 and TRBJ1-1): AAGVIQSPRHLIKEKRETATLKCYPIPRHDTVYWYQQGPGQDPQFLISFYEKMQSDKGSIPDRFSAQQFSDYHSELNMSSLELGDSALYFCASSSRIALEAFFGQGTRLTVV.

In this sample, this clone turned up a few times. The rearrangement links TRBV7-9 to TRBJ2-5, with unresolved D. Between the trimmed V and J ends, which lost 1 base and 9 bases, there was a span of 9 bases. This CDR3 spans 12 amino acids. The germline V gene has CDR1 SEHNR and CDR2 FQNEAQ (reference sequence). The CDR3 protein is CASSLVGLAQYF. The CDR3 nucleotides are TGTGCCAGCAGCTTAGTTGGCCTCGCCCAGTACTTC.

The J gene is TRBJ1-2, the V gene TRBV2; D not resolved. Germline V gene data show CDR1 as SNHLY and CDR2 as FYNNEI. V was pared by 2 bases and J by 7 bases, with 8 bases between. This CDR3 is built from 12 residues. Here the CDR3 reads CASSEMSFGYTF. The CDR3 bases are TGTGCCAGCAGTGAAATGTCTTTTGGCTACACCTTC.

This chain connects TRBV30 to TRBJ1-5; D might be TRBD1 (6 bases). There are 14 residues in the CDR3. The germline gives CDR1 GTSNPN, CDR2 SVGIG (reference sequence). Trimming removed 5 bases at V and 3 bases at J, with 14 bases between. CDR3 amino acids: CAWHATGTNQPQHF. As DNA, the CDR3 is TGTGCCTGGCACGCTACAGGGACCAATCAGCCCCAGCATTTT.

The chain recombines TRBV29-1 with TRBJ2-1; D call uncertain. The CDR3 extends over 14 amino acids. Germline V lookup: CDR1 SQVTM, CDR2 ANQGSEA. With 5 bases removed from V and 5 bases from J, the gap between germline ends came to 16 bases. CDR3 loop: CSVLSPRSNNEQFF. CDR3 sequence (DNA): TGCAGCGTTCTTTCCCCCAGGTCAAACAATGAGCAGTTCTTC.

This clone was seen a handful of times. The CDR3 reads CASSYVGGGEQYV. The CDR3 DNA reads as TGTGCCAGCAGTTATGTAGGTGGAGGCGAGCAGTACGTC. This rearrangement joins TRBV6-6 to TRBJ2-7, with D possibly matching TRBD2 (5 bases). The length of the CDR3 is 13 residues. Germline CDR1 and CDR2: MNHNY and SVGAGI (reference sequence). V dropped 3 bases and J dropped 6 bases, with 12 bases sitting between them.

The chain recombines TRBV6-5 with TRBJ1-4; unclear D gene. This CDR3 is 15 amino acids long. Trimming left V 8 bases short and J 0 bases short, with 13 bases between. Germline CDR1 MNHEY, CDR2 SVGAGI. The CDR3: CASQRVGATNEKLFF. CDR3 sequence (DNA): TGTGCCAGCCAAAGGGTGGGAGCAACTAATGAAAAACTGTTTTTT.

In its sample, this clone was seen a few times. The rearrangement links TRBV29-1 to TRBJ2-5; D unresolved. Germline-derived CDR1 and CDR2 are SQVTM and ANQGSEA. With 5 bases removed from V and 4 bases from J, the gap between germline ends came to 11 bases. The CDR3 spans 12 residues. Here the CDR3 reads CSVSEFGETQYF. CDR3 DNA: TGCAGCGTTAGCGAGTTCGGAGAGACCCAGTACTTC. The full variable domain, rest sourced from reference TRBV29-1 and TRBJ2-5, is SAVISQKPSRDICQRGTSLTIQCQVDSQVTMMFWYRQQPGQSLTLIATANQGSEATYESGFVIDKFPISRPNLTFSTLTVSNMSPEDSSIYLCSVSEFGETQYFGPGTRLLVL.

This clone was detected only a few times. The rearrangement uses TRBV6-5 and TRBJ1-5; no firm D call. The germline V gene has CDR1 MNHEY and CDR2 SVGAGI. CDR3 length: 12 residues. Trimming shortened V by 8 bases and J by 4 bases, and 9 bases separated the two germline ends. The CDR3 nucleotides are TGTGCCAGCTCCTCCGGGAATCAGCCCCAGCATTTT. It yields the protein CASSSGNQPQHF.

This clone was detected only a few times. The V call is TRBV19, the J call TRBJ2-4; D may be TRBD2 (5 bases). The CDR3 totals 15 residues. V was clipped by 3 bases and J by 4 bases, with 13 bases between them. Germline V gene data show CDR1 as LNHDA and CDR2 as SQIVND (reference sequence). CDR3 sequence reads: CASSIPGKGKNIQYF. The CDR3 region has the DNA TGTGCCAGTAGTATCCCCGGGAAGGGTAAAAACATTCAGTACTTC.

The chain couples TRBV6-5 to TRBJ2-1; D is uncertain. CDR1 is MNHEY and CDR2 is SVGAGI in the germline V gene. Between the trimmed V and J ends, which lost 6 bases and 3 bases, there was a span of 3 bases. CDR3 length: 11 amino acids. The CDR3 loop is CASRFYNEQFF. The CDR3 bases are TGTGCCAGCAGATTCTACAATGAGCAGTTCTTC.

The gene calls are TRBV9 and TRBJ1-2; D remains ambiguous. Germline V lookup: CDR1 SGDLS, CDR2 YYNGEE. The germline V and J ends were trimmed by 0 bases and 8 bases, with 14 bases remaining between them. This CDR3 comprises 14 residues. This CDR3 is CASSVVRAGEGYTF. DNA of the CDR3: TGTGCCAGCAGCGTAGTTCGGGCAGGCGAGGGCTACACCTTC.

There are a few counts of this clone. V usage is TRBV15 and J usage is TRBJ1-2; D unclear. Germline V gives CDR1 LNHNV, CDR2 YYDKDF (reference sequence). V lost 0 bases, J lost 3 bases, and 8 bases lay in between. The CDR3 spans 14 residues. CDR3 residues: CATSRDMEDYGYTF. The CDR3 DNA reads as TGTGCCACCAGCAGAGATATGGAGGACTATGGCTACACCTTC.

In DNA form, the CDR3 reads TGTGCCAGCACAAGAGCTCCTGGCTACGAGCAGTACGTC. Amino acids: CASTRAPGYEQYV. The chain is built from TRBV2 and TRBJ2-7; D ambiguous. The CDR3 is made up of 13 amino acids. From germline, CDR1 is SNHLY and CDR2 FYNNEI. Trimming left V 7 bases short and J 3 bases short, with 13 bases between.